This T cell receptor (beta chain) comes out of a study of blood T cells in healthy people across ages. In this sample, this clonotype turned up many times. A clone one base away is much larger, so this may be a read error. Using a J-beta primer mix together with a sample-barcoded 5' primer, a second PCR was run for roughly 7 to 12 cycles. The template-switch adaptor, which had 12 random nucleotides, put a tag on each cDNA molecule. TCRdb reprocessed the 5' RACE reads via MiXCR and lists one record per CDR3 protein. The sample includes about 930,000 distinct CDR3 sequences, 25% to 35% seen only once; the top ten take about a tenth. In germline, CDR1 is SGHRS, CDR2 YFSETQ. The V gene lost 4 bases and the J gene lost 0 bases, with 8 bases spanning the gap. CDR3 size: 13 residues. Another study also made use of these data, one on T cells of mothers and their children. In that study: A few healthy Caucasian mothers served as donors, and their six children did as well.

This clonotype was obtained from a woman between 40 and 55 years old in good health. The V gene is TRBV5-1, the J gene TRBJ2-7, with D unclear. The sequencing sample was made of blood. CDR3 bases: TGCGCCAGCAGCCCGGACCTCTCCTACGAGCAGTACTTC. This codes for CASSPDLSYEQYF.